The T cell receptor beta chain described here comes from a study of identical twins. TCRdb independently ran MiXCR on the 5' RACE reads; one entry per CDR3 protein. Of roughly 700,000 distinct CDR3 sequences in the sample, less than 10% were seen once. This clonotype was recorded many times. There were only healthy Caucasians among the donors. The CDR3 has 14 amino acids. V gave up 6 bases and J gave up 6 bases; unmatched junction bases: 3. The same data also went into a second study, on yellow fever vaccine responses in identical twins.

The chain carries TRBV12-3 or TRBV12-4 and TRBJ2-1, with TRBD2 identical over 12 bases. The sequenced sample consisted of PBMCs. The TCR comes from a woman younger than 35 in good health. Here the CDR3 DNA reads TGTGCCAGCAGCGCGACTAGCGGGGGCAATGAGCAGTTCTTC. Amino acids: CASSATSGGNEQFF.